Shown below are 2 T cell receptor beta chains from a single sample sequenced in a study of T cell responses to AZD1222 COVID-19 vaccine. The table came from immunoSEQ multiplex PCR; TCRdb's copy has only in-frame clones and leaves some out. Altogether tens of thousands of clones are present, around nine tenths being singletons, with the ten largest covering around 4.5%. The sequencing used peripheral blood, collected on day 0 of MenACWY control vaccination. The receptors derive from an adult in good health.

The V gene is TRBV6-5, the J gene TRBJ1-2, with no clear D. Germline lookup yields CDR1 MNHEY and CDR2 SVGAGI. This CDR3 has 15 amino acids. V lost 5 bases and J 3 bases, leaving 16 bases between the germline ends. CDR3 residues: CASSSYQAADYGYTF. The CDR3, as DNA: TGTGCCAGCAGTAGCTATCAGGCCGCCGACTATGGCTACACCTTC.

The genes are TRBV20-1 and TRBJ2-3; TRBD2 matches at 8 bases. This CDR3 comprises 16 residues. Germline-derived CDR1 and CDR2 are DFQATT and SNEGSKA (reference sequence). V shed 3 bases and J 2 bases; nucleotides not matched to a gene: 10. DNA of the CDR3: TGCAGTGCTAGTCTTGGACTAGCAGGGTTCACAGATACGCAGTATTTT. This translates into CSASLGLAGFTDTQYF.